One and the same sample provided the 24 T cell receptor beta chains below, sequenced in a study of blood T cells in healthy people across ages. Through a sample-barcoded 5' primer and a J-beta primer mix, a second PCR was run for roughly 6 to 12 cycles. Each CDR3 protein is one row after TCRdb ran MiXCR on the 5' RACE reads. The sample records approximately 800,000 distinct CDR3 sequences, 20% to 30% being singletons. The same data also contributed to another study, on T cells of mothers and their children.

The sequencing sample was made of blood. The receptors originated from a boy aged 5 to 17 in good health.

This clonotype has just a few counts. The rearrangement uses TRBV4-3 and TRBJ1-4; tentatively, D is TRBD1 (5 bases). Per the germline V gene, CDR1 is LGHNA and CDR2 is YSLEER. The CDR3 covers 15 residues. Deletions cut 4 bases from V and 3 bases from J, with 12 bases between. The CDR3, as DNA: TGCGCCAGCAGCCGGGGACGGGACCCTAATGAAAAACTGTTTTTT. Protein: CASSRGRDPNEKLFF.

There are a few counts of this clonotype. The rearrangement joins TRBV4-3 to TRBJ1-1; a possible D gene is TRBD1 (5 bases). Germline-derived CDR1 and CDR2 are LGHNA and YSLEER. The V end lost 8 bases, the J end lost 8 bases, and 21 bases lay between the germline ends. The CDR3 runs 14 residues. Written as DNA, the CDR3 is TGCGCCAGCCGTACCACCGGGACGGACGAAGAAGCTTTCTTT. This gives the protein CASRTTGTDEEAFF.

This clonotype was seen only a few times. The chain has TRBV3-1 and TRBJ1-5, with D possibly TRBD1 on 6 matching bases. V lost 0 bases and J lost 13, with 13 bases in between. Germline V CDR1 and CDR2: LGHDT, YNNKEL (reference sequence). This CDR3 spans 13 amino acids. CDR3 coding DNA: TGTGCCAGCAGCCAAGAGGGAAGGGGGGAGCAGCATTTT. Its protein is CASSQEGRGEQHF.

This chain's CDR3 is CASNGQGKGAGNEQFF. CDR3 coding DNA: TGTGCCAGCAATGGCCAGGGGAAGGGGGCAGGTAATGAGCAGTTCTTC. J is TRBJ2-1 and V is TRBV6-1; 7 bases align to TRBD1. The ends lost 7 bases at V and 7 bases at J; junction bases unmatched: 16. Looked up from germline, CDR1 is MNHNS and CDR2 is SASEGT. The CDR3 loop spans 16 amino acids.

V usage is TRBV28 and J usage is TRBJ1-2; TRBD1 aligns across 7 bases. The CDR3 sequence is 14 residues long. Trimming at V came to 6 bases and at J to 5 bases, leaving 9 bases not matched to a gene. CDR1 MDHEN and CDR2 SYDVKM come from the germline V gene. CDR3 in DNA: TGTGCCAGCAGACGACAGGGTTTCGATTATGGCTACACCTTC. Protein sequence: CASRRQGFDYGYTF.

In this sample, this clonotype turned up a few times. The J gene is TRBJ2-5, the V gene TRBV4-1, with D perhaps matching TRBD2 (5 bases). The CDR3 is 15 residues long. V dropped 4 bases and J dropped 2 bases, with 14 bases sitting between them. Germline V lookup: CDR1 MGHRA, CDR2 YSYEKL. CDR3 loop: CASSPTTDWQETQYF. The CDR3 DNA reads as TGCGCCAGCAGCCCAACCACGGACTGGCAAGAGACCCAGTACTTC.

This rearrangement joins TRBV27 to TRBJ2-5, with D perhaps matching TRBD1 (5 bases). The end of the DNA aligns better with TRBJ2-7, so the J call may be wrong. The CDR3 contains 14 residues. Germline V CDR1 and CDR2: MNHEY, SMNVEV (reference sequence). The CDR3 region is CASSAPDKSYEQYF. The CDR3 DNA is TGTGCCAGCAGTGCCCCGGACAAGTCCTACGAGCAGTACTTC.

The V and J genes are TRBV12-3 or TRBV12-4 and TRBJ1-2; 7 nucleotides match TRBD1. V lost 6 bases, J lost 3 bases, and 16 bases stayed unmatched. This CDR3 has 17 amino acids. CDR3: CASRARGQRAPDYGYTF. Written as DNA, the CDR3 is TGTGCCAGCAGGGCCAGGGGACAGAGGGCGCCGGACTATGGCTACACCTTC.

The CDR3 loop is CSARKGVAGGTGELFF. DNA of the CDR3: TGCAGTGCTAGGAAGGGGGTAGCGGGAGGCACCGGGGAGCTGTTTTTT. This chain uses TRBV20-1 with TRBJ2-2; 10 bases line up with TRBD2. CDR1 is DFQATT, CDR2 SNEGSKA, per germline (reference sequence). The V gene end was trimmed by 3 bases and the J gene end by 4 bases; junction bases not matched to a gene: 8. This CDR3 region has 16 residues.

This clonotype was seen more than once but under ten times. This sequence joins TRBV7-9 and TRBJ2-1, with 9 bases lining up with TRBD2. Looked up from germline, CDR1 is SEHNR and CDR2 is FQNEAQ (reference sequence). This CDR3 spans 16 amino acids. Unmatched junction bases numbered 4, after V lost 0 bases and J lost 4 bases. CDR3 in amino acids: CASSLATSGNYNEQFF. CDR3 coding DNA: TGTGCCAGCAGCTTAGCGACTAGCGGCAATTACAATGAGCAGTTCTTC.

The chain carries TRBV12-3 or TRBV12-4 and TRBJ1-6; 9 bases agree with TRBD1. V shed 6 bases and J 5 bases; nucleotides not matched to a gene: 5. This CDR3 region has 15 residues. CDR3 sequence (DNA): TGTGCCAGCAGACCCGGGACAGGGAATAATTCACCCCTCCACTTT. This sequence encodes CASRPGTGNNSPLHF.

This clonotype was observed a handful of times. CDR3 DNA: TGTGCCAGCAGCTTAAGGAGGAGCGGGGGGGCGTGGGAGCAGTACTTC. Its protein is CASSLRRSGGAWEQYF. This chain uses TRBV7-2 with TRBJ2-7, with TRBD2 matching 10 bases. The CDR3 loop spans 16 amino acids. From germline, CDR1 is SGHTA and CDR2 FQGNSA. Trimming removed 2 bases from V and 7 bases from J; junction bases left unmatched: 11.

V and J are TRBV7-2 and TRBJ2-1; D is perhaps TRBD1 or TRBD2 (6 bases each). The last part of the DNA fits TRBJ2-5 better; the J call may be wrong. The CDR3 extends over 15 amino acids. Germline V gene sequence: CDR1 SGHTA, CDR2 FQGNSA. The CDR3 DNA is TGTGCCAGCAGCTTAGCAGGGGGGTACTTTGGGACCCAGTACTTC. Translated, it gives CASSLAGGYFGTQYF.

Concerning this clonotype: At one of its ends the junction is not consistent with the germline gene, which may arise from a read error. The V call is TRBV11-2, the J call TRBJ2-5; 14 bases agree with TRBD2. CDR3 size: 18 residues. Germline loops: CDR1 SGHAT, CDR2 FQNNGV. CDR3 protein: CASSSGLAGETFQETPYF. The CDR3, as DNA: TGTGCCAGCAGCTCGGGACTAGCGGGAGAGACCTTCCAAGAGACCCCGTACTTC.

The chain combines TRBV20-1 with TRBJ2-4, with 8 bases that match TRBD1. Germline CDR1 reads DFQATT; CDR2 reads SNEGSKA (reference sequence). This CDR3 contains 11 residues. V was pared by 5 bases and J by 8 bases, with 2 bases of the junction left unmatched. DNA of the CDR3: TGCAGTGCTCCGACAGGGGACATTCAGTACTTC. It codes for CSAPTGDIQYF.

The CDR3, as DNA: TGTGCCAGCAGTTTAAGGCGCGTGACAGGGAAAGGGGTGGTCCAAGAGACCCAGTACTTC. This gives the protein CASSLRRVTGKGVVQETQYF. V is TRBV27 and J is TRBJ2-5, with 7 bases that match TRBD1. CDR3 length: 20 amino acids. V dropped 2 bases and J dropped 1; count of bases not matched to a gene: 19. Germline V CDR1 and CDR2: MNHEY, SMNVEV (reference sequence).

The chain recombines TRBV7-2 with TRBJ2-1, with 8 bases lining up with TRBD2. The CDR3 spans 14 residues. J lost 5 bases, V lost 5 bases, and 5 bases had no gene match. Per germline, CDR1 SGHTA and CDR2 FQGNSA. The CDR3, as DNA: TGTGCCAGCAGCCCGACTAGCGCTCACAATGAGCAGTTCTTC. It specifies CASSPTSAHNEQFF. Full variable domain (remainder filled in from reference TRBV7-2 and TRBJ2-1): GAGVSQSPSNKVTEKGKDVELRCDPISGHTALYWYRQSLGQGLEFLIYFQGNSAPDKSGLPSDRFSAERTGGSVSTLTIQRTQQEDSAVYLCASSPTSAHNEQFFGPGTRLTVL.

This clonotype was counted only a few times. This chain joins TRBV6-2 or TRBV6-3 and TRBJ2-7; D may be TRBD2 (6 bases). The germline V gene has CDR1 MNHEY and CDR2 SVGEGT. The CDR3 spans 14 residues. The V end lost 8 bases, the J end lost 6 bases, and 20 bases lay between the germline ends. The chain's CDR3 is CASGAGLDLIEQYF. CDR3 bases: TGTGCCAGCGGTGCGGGACTGGACCTAATCGAGCAGTACTTC.

In this sample, this clonotype turned up a few times. V usage is TRBV7-8 and J usage is TRBJ2-5, with 7 positions matching TRBD1. TRBJ2-1 explains the end of the DNA better; the J call may be wrong. CDR1 and CDR2 (germline): SGHVS, FQNEAQ. The length of the CDR3 is 16 residues. The CDR3 loop is CASTPGFRTGGDEQFF. The CDR3 region has the DNA TGTGCCAGCACCCCTGGGTTCCGGACAGGAGGCGATGAGCAGTTCTTC.

This clonotype was seen a few times. The junction does not match germline at one end; this may be a read error. The chain joins TRBV7-2 to TRBJ1-4; D is uncertain. Germline V gene data show CDR1 as SGHTA and CDR2 as FQGNSA. The CDR3 is 13 residues long. In DNA, the CDR3 is TGTGCCAGCAGCTTAGGGGCAGGTGAAAAACTGTCTTTT. This sequence encodes CASSLGAGEKLSF.

A single count supports this clonotype. The chain carries TRBV7-8 and TRBJ1-1, with D hard to call. The CDR3 totals 15 residues. Germline CDR1 reads SGHVS; CDR2 reads FQNEAQ. The V end lost 1 base, the J end lost 3 bases, and 12 bases lay between the germline ends. CDR3 region: CASSLVGRVDTEAFF. CDR3 in DNA: TGTGCCAGCAGCTTAGTGGGCAGAGTGGACACTGAAGCTTTCTTT.

This clonotype occurred a few times. The chain links TRBV28 to TRBJ1-4; D is possibly TRBD1 (6 bases). The CDR3 sequence is 17 residues long. The ends were cut back, 6 bases at V and 1 base at J, with 18 bases in the middle. Looked up from germline, CDR1 is MDHEN and CDR2 is SYDVKM. The CDR3, as DNA: TGTGCCAGCAGCCCAGCCTTCCAACAGGGAACTAATGAAAAACTGTTTTTT. The encoded protein is CASSPAFQQGTNEKLFF. The full variable domain, in which reference TRBV28 and TRBJ1-4 provide the parts outside the CDR3, is DVKVTQSSRYLVKRTGEKVFLECVQDMDHENMFWYRQDPGLGLRLIYFSYDVKMKEKGDIPEGYSVSREKKERFSLILESASTNQTSMYLCASSPAFQQGTNEKLFFGSGTQLSVL.

This clonotype has a single count. This chain connects TRBV3-1 to TRBJ2-7; 8 bases are shared with TRBD1. Germline-derived CDR1 and CDR2 are LGHDT and YNNKEL (reference sequence). Unmatched junction bases numbered 8, after V lost 1 base and J lost 3 bases. There are 16 residues in the CDR3. CDR3: CASSQGWAGGLYEQYF. CDR3 sequence (DNA): TGTGCCAGCAGCCAAGGATGGGCAGGGGGCCTCTACGAGCAGTACTTC.

The chain carries TRBV7-8 and TRBJ2-1, with D perhaps matching TRBD1 (5 bases). V lost 3 bases, J lost 4 bases, and 13 bases lay in between. The CDR3 runs to 15 residues. Germline lookup yields CDR1 SGHVS and CDR2 FQNEAQ. This CDR3 is CASSFLGALYNEQFF. The CDR3 nucleotides read TGTGCCAGCAGCTTCCTAGGGGCATTGTACAATGAGCAGTTCTTC. Full variable domain (remainder filled in from reference TRBV7-8 and TRBJ2-1): GAGVSQSPRYKVAKRGQDVALRCDPISGHVSLFWYQQALGQGPEFLTYFQNEAQLDKSGLPSDRFFAERPEGSVSTLKIQRTQQEDSAVYLCASSFLGALYNEQFFGPGTRLTVL.